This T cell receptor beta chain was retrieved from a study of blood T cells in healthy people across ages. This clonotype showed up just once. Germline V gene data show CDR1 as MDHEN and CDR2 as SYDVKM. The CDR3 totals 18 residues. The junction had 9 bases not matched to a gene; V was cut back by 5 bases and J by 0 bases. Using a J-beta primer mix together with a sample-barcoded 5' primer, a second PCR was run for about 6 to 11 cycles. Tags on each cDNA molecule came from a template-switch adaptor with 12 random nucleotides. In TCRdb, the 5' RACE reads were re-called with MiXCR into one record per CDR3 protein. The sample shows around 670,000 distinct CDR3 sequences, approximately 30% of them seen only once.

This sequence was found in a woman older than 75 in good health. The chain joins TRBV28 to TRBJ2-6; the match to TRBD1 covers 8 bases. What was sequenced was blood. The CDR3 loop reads CASSPITGGSSGANVLTF. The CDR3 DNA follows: TGTGCCAGCAGTCCCATTACAGGGGGGAGCTCTGGGGCCAACGTCCTGACTTTC.